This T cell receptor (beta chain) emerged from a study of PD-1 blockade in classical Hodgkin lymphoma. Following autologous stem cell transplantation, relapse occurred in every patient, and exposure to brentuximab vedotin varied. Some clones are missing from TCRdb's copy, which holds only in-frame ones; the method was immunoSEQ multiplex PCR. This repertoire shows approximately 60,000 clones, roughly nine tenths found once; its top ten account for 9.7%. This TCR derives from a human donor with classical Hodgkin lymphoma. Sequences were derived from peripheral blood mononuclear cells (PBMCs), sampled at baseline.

The CDR3 region has the DNA TGTGCCAGCAGTTTAAGTCCCTCTGGGGCCAACGTCCTGACTTTC. It specifies CASSLSPSGANVLTF. This chain connects TRBV28 to TRBJ2-6; D remains ambiguous. The germline V and J ends were trimmed by 2 bases and 0 bases, with 5 bases remaining between them. In germline, CDR1 is MDHEN, CDR2 SYDVKM. The CDR3 contains 15 residues.